The entry below describes one T cell receptor (beta chain). Its antigen is unidentified. TCRdb reanalysed the RT-PCR reads using MiXCR and keeps one entry per CDR3 protein. There are approximately 530,000 distinct CDR3 sequences in the sample; 10% to 15% occur only once, and around 13% lies in the top ten. Germline V gene data show CDR1 as MNHEY and CDR2 as SVGEGT. The length of the CDR3 is 16 residues. V shed 7 bases and J 2 bases; nucleotides not matched to a gene: 12. The data belong to a study of response to subunit inactivated influenza vaccine. Findings and limits, study-wide: The authors suggested that few new T cells are recruited per seasonal influenza vaccination.

This chain joins TRBV6-2 or TRBV6-3 and TRBJ2-3; 7 nucleotides match TRBD2. The material was PBMCs from blood, obtained 45 days after vaccination. The receptor was derived from a man aged 50-59 years who received an inactivated influenza vaccine. The CDR3 nucleotides are TGTGCCAGCAACGGAGAGCGGGGCCAGCCCACAGATACGCAGTATTTT. Translating gives CASNGERGQPTDTQYF.